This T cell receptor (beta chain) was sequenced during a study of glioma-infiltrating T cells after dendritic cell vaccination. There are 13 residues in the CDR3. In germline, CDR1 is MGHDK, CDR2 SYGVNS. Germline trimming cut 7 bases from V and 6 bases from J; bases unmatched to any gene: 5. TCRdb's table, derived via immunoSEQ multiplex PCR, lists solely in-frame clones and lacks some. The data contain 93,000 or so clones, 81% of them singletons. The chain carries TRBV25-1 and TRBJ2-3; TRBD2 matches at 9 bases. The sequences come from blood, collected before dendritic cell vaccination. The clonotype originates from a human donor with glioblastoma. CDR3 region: CASIPSGADTQYF. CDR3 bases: TGTGCCAGCATTCCTAGCGGGGCGGATACGCAGTATTTT.